This T cell receptor (beta chain) was observed in a study of blood T cells in healthy people across ages. Then a second PCR, running about 7 to 11 cycles, was carried out with a sample-barcoded 5' primer and a J-beta primer mix. In TCRdb, the 5' RACE reads were re-called with MiXCR into one record per CDR3 protein. This sample has under 1,000,000 distinct CDR3 sequences, with about 46% found just once. The origin of this receptor is a man aged 80 or over in good health. Material: blood.

The CDR3 spells CASSDTGLADYNEQYF. The CDR3 region has the DNA TGTGCCAGCAGCGACACAGGACTAGCGGACTACAATGAGCAGTACTTC. This chain joins TRBV9 and TRBJ2-1; 10 nucleotides agree with TRBD2. Judging by the DNA end, TRBJ2-7 fits better; the J call may be wrong. Germline V gene lookup returns CDR1 SGDLS and CDR2 YYNGEE. The CDR3 runs to 16 residues.